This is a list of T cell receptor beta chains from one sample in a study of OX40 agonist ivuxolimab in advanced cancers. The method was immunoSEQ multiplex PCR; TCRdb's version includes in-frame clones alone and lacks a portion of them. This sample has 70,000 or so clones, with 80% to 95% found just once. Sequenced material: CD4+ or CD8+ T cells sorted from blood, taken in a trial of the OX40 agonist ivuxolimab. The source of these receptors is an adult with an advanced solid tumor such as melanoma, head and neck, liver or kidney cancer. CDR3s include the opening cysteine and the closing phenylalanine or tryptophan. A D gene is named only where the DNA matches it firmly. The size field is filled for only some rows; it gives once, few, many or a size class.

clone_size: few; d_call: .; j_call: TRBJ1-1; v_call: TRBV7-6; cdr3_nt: TGTGCCAGCAGCCGAGAGCACGGGAACACTGAAGCTTTCTTT; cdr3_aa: CASSREHGNTEAFF
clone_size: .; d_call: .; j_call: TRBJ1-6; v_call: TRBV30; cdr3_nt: TGTGCCTGGAGCCGACGCCGGGACAATAATTCACCCCTCCACTTT; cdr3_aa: CAWSRRRDNNSPLHF
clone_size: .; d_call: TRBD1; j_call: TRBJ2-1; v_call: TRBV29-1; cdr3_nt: TGCAGCGCCGGACAGGGAGGCTGGTACAATGAGCAGTTCTTC; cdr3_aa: CSAGQGGWYNEQFF
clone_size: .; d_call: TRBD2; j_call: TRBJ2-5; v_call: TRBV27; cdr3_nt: TGTGCCAGCAGTTTCGGCGGGAGGTCAGAGACCCAGTACTTC; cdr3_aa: CASSFGGRSETQYF
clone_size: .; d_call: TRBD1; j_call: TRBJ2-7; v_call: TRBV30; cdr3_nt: TGTGCCTGGAGTGTACGAGGGACAGGGGTCGCCGAGCAGTACTTC; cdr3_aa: CAWSVRGTGVAEQYF
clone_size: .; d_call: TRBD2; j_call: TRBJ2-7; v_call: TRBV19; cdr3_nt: TGTGCCAGTAGTACACCTGGGACTAGCTACGAGCAGTACTTC; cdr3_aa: CASSTPGTSYEQYF
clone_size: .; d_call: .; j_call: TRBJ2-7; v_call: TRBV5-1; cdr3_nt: TGCGCCAGCCGACCCTCGGGCCAAGGCTCCTACGAGCAGTACTTC; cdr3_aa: CASRPSGQGSYEQYF
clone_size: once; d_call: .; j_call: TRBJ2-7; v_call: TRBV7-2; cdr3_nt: TGTGCCAGCAGCCCCTTACCGTGGCAGGTGACCTACGAGCAGTACTTC; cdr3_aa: CASSPLPWQVTYEQYF
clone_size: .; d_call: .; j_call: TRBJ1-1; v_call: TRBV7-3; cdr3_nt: TGTGCCAGCAGCCCGATTTCGCCCGTGAACACTGAAGCTTTCTTT; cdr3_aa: CASSPISPVNTEAFF
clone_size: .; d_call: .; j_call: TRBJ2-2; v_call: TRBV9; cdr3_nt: TGTGCCAGCAGAGCCGGAAACACCGGGGAGCTGTTTTTT; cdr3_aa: CASRAGNTGELFF
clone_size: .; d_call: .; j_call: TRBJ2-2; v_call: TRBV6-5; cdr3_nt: TGTGCCAGCCACTCCCTGGAGGGACGGGGCGGGGAGCTGTTTTTT; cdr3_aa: CASHSLEGRGGELFF
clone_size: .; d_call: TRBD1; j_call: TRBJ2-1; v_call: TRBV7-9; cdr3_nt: TGTGCCAGCAGCTTAGGTGGGACAGGGGTAACGAATGAGCAGTTCTTC; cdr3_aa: CASSLGGTGVTNEQFF
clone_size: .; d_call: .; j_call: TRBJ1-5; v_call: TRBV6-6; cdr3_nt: TGTGCCAGCAGCCAACCCATGGGGGGAGTCGGTCAGCCCCAGCATTTT; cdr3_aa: CASSQPMGGVGQPQHF
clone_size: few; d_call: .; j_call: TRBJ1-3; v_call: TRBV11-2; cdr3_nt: TGTGCCAGCAGCTTCCCTCAAGGCAGGGAGACCTGGGGAAACACCATATATTTT; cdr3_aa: CASSFPQGRETWGNTIYF
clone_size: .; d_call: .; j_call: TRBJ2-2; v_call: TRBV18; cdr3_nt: TGTGCCAGCTCACCTGACTTTTTGTCGAATGGCGGGGAGCTGTTTTTT; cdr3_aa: CASSPDFLSNGGELFF
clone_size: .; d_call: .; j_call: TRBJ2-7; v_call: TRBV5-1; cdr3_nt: TGCGCCAGCAGCTCGGACTTCAGCTCCTACGAGCAGTACTTC; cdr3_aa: CASSSDFSSYEQYF
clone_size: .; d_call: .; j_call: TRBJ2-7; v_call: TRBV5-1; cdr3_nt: TGCGCCAGCAGTTCCCTGCCGGTTACCTCCTACGAGCAGTACTTC; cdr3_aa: CASSSLPVTSYEQYF
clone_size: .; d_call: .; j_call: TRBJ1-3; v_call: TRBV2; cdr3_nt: TGTGCCAGCGGAATAGATGGGGGCTCTGGAAACACCATATATTTT; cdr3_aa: CASGIDGGSGNTIYF
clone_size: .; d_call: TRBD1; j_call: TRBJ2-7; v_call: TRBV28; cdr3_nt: TGTGCCAGCAGGCTGAACCCGGGACAGGGGTCGTACGAGCAGTACTTC; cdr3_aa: CASRLNPGQGSYEQYF